What follows is one T cell receptor (beta chain) and its context. In the authors' workflow: Amplified reference gene primers provided the basis for estimating nucleated cell counts. Libraries were prepared by immunoSEQ multiplex PCR; TCRdb keeps only in-frame clonotypes and omits some of them. V, J and clone size were drawn from that table, and D and trimming were deduced from the DNA. The table shows tens of thousands of clones, with 70% to 90% occurring only once. This specimen comes from a study of blood T cell repertoires in COVID-19. About the research overall: The United States, Italy and Spain provided the acute and convalescent COVID-19 samples. Nucleic acid was either cDNA or gDNA, and it came from T cells, B-cell-depleted T cells, or PBMCs.

Per the germline V gene, CDR1 is MDHEN and CDR2 is SYDVKM. The CDR3 sequence is 16 residues long. V shed 6 bases and J shed 0 bases, with 15 bases lying between them. The clonotype originates from an elderly woman with COVID-19, enrolled during active disease. The source material was peripheral blood. The chain combines TRBV28 with TRBJ2-1, with D hard to call. The CDR3 region is CASSPYPPSSYNEQFF. CDR3 DNA: TGTGCCAGCAGCCCCTATCCCCCGAGCTCCTACAATGAGCAGTTCTTC. The full variable domain, rest sourced from reference TRBV28 and TRBJ2-1, is DVKVTQSSRYLVKRTGEKVFLECVQDMDHENMFWYRQDPGLGLRLIYFSYDVKMKEKGDIPEGYSVSREKKERFSLILESASTNQTSMYLCASSPYPPSSYNEQFFGPGTRLTVL.